Listed below are T cell receptor beta chains from one sample, sequenced in a study of blood T cells in healthy people across ages. TCRdb re-analysed the 5' RACE reads in MiXCR, keeping a single row per CDR3 protein. The sample has roughly 730,000 distinct CDR3 sequences, roughly 56% seen once. Sequencing was carried out using blood. The source of these receptors is a man in his forties in good health. The CDR3 runs from the conserved cysteine through the conserved F or W. Each record gives: CDR3 protein, V gene, J gene, clone size. Expanded clones get a size class; other rows say once, few or many, or leave the size out.

CASSLTPDTTPYEQYF	TRBV7-3	TRBJ2-7	few
CSARDSATLSSTDTQYF	TRBV20-1	TRBJ2-3	few
CASSLVFPGANVLTF	TRBV28	TRBJ2-6	few
CASSVRQGRGYTF	TRBV28	TRBJ1-2	once
CASSRMAGYYEAFF	TRBV7-9	TRBJ1-1	NA
CASSLALFYEQYF	TRBV11-2	TRBJ2-7	NA
CASSLVPGQALSGANVLTF	TRBV12-3/TRBV12-4	TRBJ2-6	NA
CASSKVVGQGSNQPQHF	TRBV21-1	TRBJ1-5	few
CATSDTLGDYNEQYF	TRBV24-1	NA	NA
CASSVEPSGRAGGANVLTF	TRBV9	TRBJ2-6	NA
CASSLAYGTSIYNEQFF	TRBV7-6	TRBJ2-1	NA
CATSDFSGYTDTQYF	TRBV24-1	TRBJ2-3	NA
CASSRITGTGGRGIDSPLHF	TRBV18	TRBJ1-6	NA
CASSHGGQGPYEQYF	TRBV7-9	TRBJ2-7	NA
CAISAYRDKVSTGELFF	TRBV10-3	TRBJ2-2	NA
CSARAKTEFEQYF	TRBV20-1	TRBJ2-7	many
CASSYGRISGEKLFF	TRBV6-2/TRBV6-3	TRBJ1-4	NA